A selection of T cell receptor beta chains follows, all from one sample in a study of T cell responses to AZD1222 COVID-19 vaccine. TCRdb's table, derived via immunoSEQ multiplex PCR, lists solely in-frame clones and lacks some. The sample holds more than 100,000 clones; around 90% are singletons and the top ten take 1.4% to 1.5%. The material sequenced was peripheral blood, taken on day 0 of AZD1222 vaccination. The receptors derive from an adult in good health. Each CDR3 is given with its conserved first and last residue.

j_call v_call cdr3_aa
TRBJ1-6 TRBV4-2 CASSQGQSDNSPLHF
TRBJ1-2 TRBV9 CASSVGGGFRGYTF
TRBJ1-2 TRBV28 CATWFRPTGSTF
TRBJ2-3 TRBV6-5 CASTEGTAGDTQYF
TRBJ1-3 TRBV5-6 CASSRDTGNTIYF
TRBJ2-7 TRBV18 CASSLRSEQYF
TRBJ1-1 TRBV24-1 CATSDWGEGEAFF
TRBJ1-5 TRBV27 CASSPRQGLGPQHF
TRBJ2-5 TRBV5-1 CASSLARLAGVETQYF
TRBJ2-1 TRBV28 CASQRGRDSYNEQFF
TRBJ2-5 TRBV12-5 CASGKGSQETQYF
TRBJ2-7 TRBV24-1 CATSDPPSREQYF
TRBJ1-6 TRBV7-2 CASSLALRGSSYNSPLHF
TRBJ2-1 TRBV4-1 CASSQGGGQGLYNEQFF
TRBJ1-2 TRBV28 CASRPGVIYGYTF
TRBJ1-2 TRBV5-6 CASSLPGPSGGYTF
TRBJ2-7 TRBV7-2 CASRGPVHYEQYF
TRBJ1-1 TRBV7-3 CASSSTGTSEAFF
TRBJ1-6 TRBV7-9 CASRGYGQRINSPLHF
TRBJ2-1 TRBV11-3 CASSLGRAAYNEQFF
TRBJ2-3 TRBV19 CASSTWTSGTDTQYF
TRBJ1-2 TRBV2 CASSEDMMAIPYNYGYTF
TRBJ2-4 TRBV3-1/TRBV3-2 CASSGPPSGKNIQYF
TRBJ2-2 TRBV7-9 CASNREIYGELFF
TRBJ1-2 TRBV7-9 CASTNNYGYTF
TRBJ2-5 TRBV28 CASSTAGPRTQYF
TRBJ2-2 TRBV3-1/TRBV3-2 CASSQDPGELFF
TRBJ1-1 TRBV6-5 CASRLGLNTEAFF
TRBJ1-5 TRBV10-3 CASSGTGVSQPQHF
TRBJ1-1 TRBV30 CAWSLWGMNTEAFF
TRBJ2-2 TRBV2 CASGGRTGELFF
TRBJ2-7 TRBV16 CASSQWPGKTYEQYF
TRBJ2-4 TRBV28 CASSLLQGRAKNIQYF
TRBJ2-2 TRBV30 CAWGPHGRGNAGELFF
TRBJ1-4 TRBV19 CASRTTGGGEKLFF
TRBJ1-3 TRBV5-1 CASSLFGGKTGNTIYF
TRBJ1-5 TRBV13 CASSRGRDNQPQHF
TRBJ2-1 TRBV12-3/TRBV12-4 CASSLRGDEQFF
TRBJ1-5 TRBV5-5 CASSPSQGSNSNQPQHF
TRBJ2-3 TRBV11-3 CASSTRGGADTQYF
TRBJ1-6 TRBV13 CASSIRQGRNSPLHF
TRBJ2-1 TRBV5-1 CASSFTPGTTEQFF
TRBJ1-5 TRBV2 CASSVGRQPQHF
TRBJ2-1 TRBV28 CASSRRTGIRNEQFF
TRBJ1-1 TRBV10-3 CAISVQGSTEAFF
TRBJ1-5 TRBV6-1 CASIEYREFSNQPQHF
TRBJ1-4 TRBV4-3 CASSHRDREKLFF